This T cell receptor beta chain was observed in a study of blood T cell repertoires in COVID-19. The ends were cut back, 4 bases at V and 0 bases at J, with 8 bases in the middle. Per germline, CDR1 SGHRS and CDR2 YFSETQ. This CDR3 region has 13 residues. Method: immunoSEQ multiplex PCR; TCRdb's copy keeps in-frame clones and lacks some. The table has approximately 190,000 clones, approximately 86% seen once; the top ten hold 20% to 25%. This sequence was found in a woman between 40 and 50 years old in a cohort exposed to, infected with or recovered from COVID-19 (not recorded which). The material sequenced was PBMCs or T cells enriched from blood (not recorded which). The chain couples TRBV5-1 to TRBJ2-7; weak D call: TRBD2 (6 bases). The CDR3 here is CASSPSDSYEQYF. The CDR3 nucleotides are TGCGCCAGCAGCCCTAGCGACTCCTACGAGCAGTACTTC. The whole variable domain, remainder taken from reference TRBV5-1 and TRBJ2-7, is KAGVTQTPRYLIKTRGQQVTLSCSPISGHRSVSWYQQTPGQGLQFLFEYFSETQRNKGNFPGRFSGRQFSNSRSEMNVSTLELGDSALYLCASSPSDSYEQYFGPGTRLTVT.